Shown below are 8 T cell receptor beta chains from a single sample sequenced in a study of vaccination effects on CD4 cells after COVID-19 (dated by TCRdb to 2021 to 2024). The ViraFEST assay stimulated PBMC with viral peptide pools and then used TCR sequencing to identify antigen-specific CD4+ T cell clonotypes by expansion. After more than nine days of culture, CD4+ T cells were isolated with the EasySep CD4+ T cell isolation kit. The absence of prior SARS-CoV-2 infection in healthy vaccine recipients was confirmed by negative nucleocapsid antibodies before and after vaccination. For these TCRs, the target antigens are not known. Receptor libraries were prepared by the immunoSEQ multiplex PCR assay. In TCRdb, the immuneACCESS table is reduced to in-frame sequences with V and J assigned. These tables do not hold every clone; where another copy was compared, an unresolved V gene accounts for under half, and the others remain unexplained. In all, the sample holds 62,000 or so clones, and over 70% of those were seen once. The ten largest clones represent roughly an eighth of the sample.

The material was CD4+ T cells from PBMCs cultured with SARS-CoV-2 spike peptides, obtained before COVID-19 vaccination. The cell subset or site tag for this specimen amounts to: SARS-CoV-2 spike overlapping peptide pool stimulation. These receptors came from a human donor who received a COVID-19 vaccine.

The chain employs TRBV30 and TRBJ1-1; D is perhaps TRBD1 (5 bases). From germline, CDR1 is GTSNPN and CDR2 SVGIG (reference sequence). The CDR3 spans 14 residues. V was trimmed by 4 bases and J by 10 bases, leaving 22 bases between them. The CDR3 region is CAWNQGISPQGAFF. The CDR3 DNA reads as TGTGCCTGGAATCAAGGTATAAGTCCCCAGGGAGCTTTCTTT.

This clone was picked up one time. The V call is TRBV19, the J call TRBJ1-1; D is ambiguous. The CDR3 runs 13 residues. The V end lost 5 bases, the J end lost 5 bases, and 12 bases lay between the germline ends. The germline V gene encodes CDR1 LNHDA and CDR2 SQIVND (reference sequence). CDR3 DNA sequence: TGTGCCAGTAGTTCCTTATGGGCAACTGAAGCTTTCTTT. It is translated as CASSSLWATEAFF.

This rearrangement joins TRBV7-9 to TRBJ2-5, with 10 bases lining up with TRBD2. CDR1 is SEHNR, CDR2 FQNEAQ, per germline (reference sequence). This CDR3 has 15 amino acids. V was pared by 5 bases and J by 3 bases, with 6 bases of the junction left unmatched. The chain's CDR3 is CASSPHSGGKETQYF. Here the CDR3 DNA reads TGTGCCAGCAGCCCGCATAGCGGGGGGAAAGAGACCCAGTACTTC. Filled out from reference TRBV7-9 and TRBJ2-5, the complete variable domain reads DTGVSQNPRHKITKRGQNVTFRCDPISEHNRLYWYRQTLGQGPEFLTYFQNEAQLEKSRLLSDRFSAERPKGSFSTLEIQRTEQGDSAMYLCASSPHSGGKETQYFGPGTRLLVL.

The chain employs TRBV5-8 and TRBJ2-1, with no clear D. The CDR3 loop spans 13 amino acids. CDR1 is SGHTS, CDR2 YDEGEE, per germline. The V end lost 3 bases, the J end lost 15 bases, and 19 bases lay between the germline ends. CDR3 sequence (DNA): TGTGCCAGCAGCTCCCTCCCCAGCCTCAGTCCGTTCTTC. It codes for CASSSLPSLSPFF.

This rearrangement joins TRBV7-8 to TRBJ1-5, with D possibly TRBD1 on 6 matching bases. From germline, CDR1 is SGHVS and CDR2 FQNEAQ. Trimming stripped 1 base from V and 5 bases from J, with 15 bases between. This CDR3 region has 16 residues. CDR3 nucleotides: TGTGCCAGCAGCTTAGTAACGGACAGATTACATCAGCCCCAGCATTTT. As protein: CASSLVTDRLHQPQHF.

This clone was detected a few times. This chain uses TRBV3-1 (or the pseudogene TRBV3-2) with TRBJ1-5; possible D gene TRBD1, 6 bases. The germline gives CDR1 LGHDT, CDR2 YNNKEL (reference sequence). The CDR3 has 16 residues. V gave up 2 bases and J gave up 4 bases, with 15 bases separating them. CDR3 loop: CASSQSTGRRNQPQHF. The CDR3 DNA sequence: TGTGCCAGCAGCCAATCCACAGGGAGGCGGAATCAGCCCCAGCATTTT.

V is TRBV5-4 and J is TRBJ2-3, with D unclear. The CDR3 length is 12 residues. Deletions cut 2 bases from V and 3 bases from J, with 4 bases between. Per germline, CDR1 SGHNT and CDR2 YYREEE (reference sequence). CDR3 residues: CASSFQTDTQYF. DNA of the CDR3: TGTGCCAGCAGCTTTCAAACAGATACGCAGTATTTT.

This clone was detected once. The V call is TRBV24-1, the J call TRBJ2-1, with D possibly matching TRBD2 (6 bases). The CDR3 is 14 residues long. CDR1 and CDR2 from the germline V gene are KGHDR and SFDVKD. V lost 3 bases and J 8 bases, leaving 13 bases between the germline ends. CDR3 nucleotide sequence: TGTGCCACCAGTGATCCGACACCGGGGGATGAGCAGTTCTTC. Its protein is CATSDPTPGDEQFF.